A selection of T cell receptor beta chains follows, all from one sample in a study of identical twins. MiXCR, applied by TCRdb to the 5' RACE reads, yields one record per CDR3 protein. The repertoire holds about 1.7 million distinct CDR3 sequences, with about 32% as singletons. Sample: cord blood. Receptors originate from a newborn girl in good health. CDR3s include the opening cysteine and the closing phenylalanine or tryptophan. D genes are given only for firm matches. Clone size is not always given. Where it is, it says once, few, many or a class for expanded clones.

length: 16
V: TRBV9
D: .
J: TRBJ2-7
size: .
DNA: TGTGCCAGCAGCGTAGAAGGCCTCCCGGGGTACAATGAGCAGTACTTC
CDR3: CASSVEGLPGYNEQYF

length: 13
V: TRBV7-9
D: .
J: TRBJ2-2
size: .
DNA: TGTTCCAGCAGCATGAGTATAACCGGGGAGCTGTTTTTT
CDR3: CSSSMSITGELFF

length: 14
V: TRBV5-5
D: TRBD1
J: TRBJ1-2
size: .
DNA: TGTGCCAGCAGCTCGCCTGGGACAGGGGTCGGCTACACCTTC
CDR3: CASSSPGTGVGYTF

length: 14
V: TRBV5-1
D: .
J: TRBJ2-7
size: .
DNA: TGCGCCAGCAGCTTGGACCGACGACAGTACGAGCAGTACTTC
CDR3: CASSLDRRQYEQYF

length: 16
V: TRBV4-1
D: TRBD2
J: TRBJ2-3
size: .
DNA: TGCGCCAGCAGCCAAGATAAGCGGGAGCGCACAGATACGCAGTATTTT
CDR3: CASSQDKRERTDTQYF

length: 15
V: TRBV15
D: .
J: TRBJ2-3
size: .
DNA: TGTGCCACCAGCAGAGTTTTGAGTGGCACAGATACGCAGTATTTT
CDR3: CATSRVLSGTDTQYF

length: 14
V: TRBV20-1
D: TRBD2
J: TRBJ2-7
size: .
DNA: TGCAGTGCTAGGAGCGGGGGCCTCTCCTACGAGCAGTACTTC
CDR3: CSARSGGLSYEQYF

length: 13
V: TRBV12-3/TRBV12-4
D: .
J: TRBJ1-2
size: .
DNA: TGTGCCAGCAGTGCTCGCGGGGCCTATGGCTACACCTTC
CDR3: CASSARGAYGYTF

length: 13
V: TRBV10-2
D: .
J: TRBJ1-2
size: .
DNA: TGCGCCAGCAGTGAGCAGAGCTCCGGTACCTACACCTTC
CDR3: CASSEQSSGTYTF

length: 15
V: TRBV5-1
D: .
J: TRBJ1-4
size: .
DNA: TGCGCCAGCAGCGCACAGGGCTCGAGTAATGAAAAACTGATTTTT
CDR3: CASSAQGSSNEKLIF

length: 11
V: TRBV20-1
D: .
J: TRBJ2-5
size: few
DNA: TGCAGTGCTAGACCCGTAGAGACCCAGTACTTC
CDR3: CSARPVETQYF

length: 17
V: TRBV7-6
D: .
J: TRBJ2-3
size: few
DNA: TGTGCCAGCAGCTCCATAGAGTGGGGGCGAGGCACAGATACGCAGTATTTT
CDR3: CASSSIEWGRGTDTQYF

length: 15
V: TRBV6-1
D: TRBD2
J: TRBJ2-1
size: once
DNA: TGTGCCAGCAGTTCGGGACTAGGTGCCAACAATGAGCAGTTCTTC
CDR3: CASSSGLGANNEQFF

length: 15
V: TRBV6-5
D: TRBD1
J: TRBJ1-1
size: .
DNA: TGTGCCAGCAGAACAGGGGCCTACTTGAACACTGAAGCTTTCTTT
CDR3: CASRTGAYLNTEAFF

length: 17
V: TRBV6-1
D: TRBD2
J: TRBJ2-3
size: .
DNA: TGTGCCAGCAGTGCACGCCTCCTAGCGGGAGGCACAGATACGCAGTATTTT
CDR3: CASSARLLAGGTDTQYF

length: 12
V: TRBV4-1
D: .
J: TRBJ2-5
size: many
DNA: TGCGCCAGCAGCCATCAAGGAGAGACCCAGTACTTC
CDR3: CASSHQGETQYF

length: 13
V: TRBV3-1
D: TRBD2
J: TRBJ2-1
size: many
DNA: TGTGCCAGCAGTCTGGGACTAGCGGGGTTGCAGTTCTTC
CDR3: CASSLGLAGLQFF

length: 16
V: TRBV10-3
D: TRBD2
J: TRBJ2-1
size: .
DNA: TGTGCCATCAGTGAGCGTGGGCGGGAGCTCAACAATGAGCAGTTCTTC
CDR3: CAISERGRELNNEQFF

length: 16
V: TRBV5-1
D: .
J: TRBJ2-4
size: .
DNA: TGCGCCAGCAGCCCCAAACCAAACAGGGGAGGCAGCATTCAGTACTTC
CDR3: CASSPKPNRGGSIQYF

length: 16
V: TRBV5-1
D: TRBD2
J: TRBJ2-5
size: few
DNA: TGCGCCAGCACCATAAAGCCGGGACTAGCGGGAGAGACCCAGTACTTC
CDR3: CASTIKPGLAGETQYF

length: 18
V: TRBV19
D: .
J: TRBJ1-5
size: .
DNA: TGTGCCAGTAGTATGTACTGGAGCAGGGGTGATAGCAATCAGCCCCAGCATTTT
CDR3: CASSMYWSRGDSNQPQHF

length: 13
V: TRBV19
D: .
J: TRBJ1-1
size: .
DNA: TGTGCCAGTACAAAACAGGTGAACACTGAAGCTTTCTTT
CDR3: CASTKQVNTEAFF

length: 15
V: TRBV7-9
D: TRBD2
J: TRBJ2-3
size: many
DNA: TGCGCCAGCAGCTTGACTAGCGGGAGCACAGATACGCAGTATTTT
CDR3: CASSLTSGSTDTQYF

length: 11
V: TRBV29-1
D: .
J: TRBJ2-7
size: many
DNA: TGCAGCGCTATCTTCTCCTACGAGCAGTACTTC
CDR3: CSAIFSYEQYF

length: 16
V: TRBV2
D: TRBD1
J: TRBJ2-1
size: .
DNA: TGTGCCAGCAGTGAACGGGCAGGGGGCGCAGACAATGAGCAGTTCTTC
CDR3: CASSERAGGADNEQFF

length: 16
V: TRBV28
D: .
J: TRBJ2-1
size: .
DNA: TGTGCCAGCAAAAGGCCTGGGACACCCGCAGCAAAGCAGCAGTTCTTC
CDR3: CASKRPGTPAAKQQFF

length: 17
V: TRBV28
D: TRBD2
J: TRBJ2-1
size: few
DNA: TGTGCCGTGAGGGGTAGCGGGAGAATGGGCTCCTACAATGAGCAGTTCTTC
CDR3: CAVRGSGRMGSYNEQFF

length: 19
V: TRBV7-9
D: TRBD2
J: TRBJ2-1
size: few
DNA: TGTGCCAGCAGCTTAGTTCCCGGACTAGCGGGAGGGCCCGACAATGAGCAGTTCTTC
CDR3: CASSLVPGLAGGPDNEQFF

length: 18
V: TRBV21-1
D: .
J: TRBJ1-5
size: .
DNA: TGTGCCAGCAGCAAGGGAGTTACAGGGTTAATAGGGAGTCAGCCCCAGCATTTT
CDR3: CASSKGVTGLIGSQPQHF

length: 16
V: TRBV21-1
D: .
J: TRBJ1-6
size: .
DNA: .
CDR3: CASSKWGEGAYSPLHF

length: 15
V: TRBV15
D: .
J: TRBJ2-1
size: .
DNA: TGTGCCACCAGCAGAGGTCCGAGCTCCTACAATGAGCAGTTCTTC
CDR3: CATSRGPSSYNEQFF

length: 15
V: TRBV27
D: .
J: TRBJ2-1
size: few
DNA: TGTGCCAGCAGTTTATCGTGGGGAAACTACAATGAGCAGTTCTTC
CDR3: CASSLSWGNYNEQFF

length: 12
V: TRBV9
D: .
J: TRBJ2-5
size: few
DNA: TGTGCCAGCAGCGTAACGGGAGAGACCCAGTACTTC
CDR3: CASSVTGETQYF

length: 15
V: TRBV4-2
D: TRBD2
J: TRBJ2-7
size: .
DNA: TGTGCCAGCAGCCAAGAACTAGCGCTCTACAATGAGCAGTACTTC
CDR3: CASSQELALYNEQYF

length: 14
V: TRBV3-1
D: TRBD1
J: TRBJ1-6
size: .
DNA: TGTGCCAGCAGCCAAGGACAGGGGAGGGTGGCCCCCCACTTT
CDR3: CASSQGQGRVAPHF

length: 17
V: TRBV11-2
D: TRBD2
J: TRBJ2-2
size: few
DNA: TGTGCCAGCAGCACCAGTCCTAGCGGGTCGAACACCGGGGAGCTGTTTTTT
CDR3: CASSTSPSGSNTGELFF

length: 14
V: TRBV28
D: TRBD2
J: TRBJ2-7
size: .
DNA: TGTGCCAGCAGTTCCCCCCTAGCGGGACTCGAGCAGTACTTC
CDR3: CASSSPLAGLEQYF

length: 13
V: TRBV28
D: .
J: TRBJ2-7
size: few
DNA: TGTGCCAGCACGAGAGAGTCCCCCTACGAGCAGTACTTC
CDR3: CASTRESPYEQYF

length: 16
V: TRBV29-1
D: TRBD2
J: TRBJ2-1
size: few
DNA: TGCAGCGTTGAAGAAGTCGGGGGGGCCAGGTACAATGAGCAGTTCTTC
CDR3: CSVEEVGGARYNEQFF

length: 16
V: TRBV12-3/TRBV12-4
D: TRBD2
J: TRBJ2-3
size: few
DNA: TGTGCCAGCACCCCCGGGGGGAGGGTAAGCACAGATACGCAGTATTTT
CDR3: CASTPGGRVSTDTQYF

length: 17
V: TRBV4-2
D: TRBD2
J: TRBJ2-3
size: .
DNA: TGTGCCAGCAGCCAGACCGTAGCGGGGGGGAGCACAGATACGCAGTATTTT
CDR3: CASSQTVAGGSTDTQYF

length: 15
V: TRBV20-1
D: .
J: TRBJ1-6
size: .
DNA: TGCAGTGCTAGGGGGGGCTTTGGGAATAATTCACCCCTCCACTTT
CDR3: CSARGGFGNNSPLHF